Listed below are T cell receptor beta chains from one sample, sequenced in a study of human T cells and chemical hapten exposure. MiXCR, applied by TCRdb to the RACE reads, yields one record per CDR3 protein. The sample contains about 260,000 distinct CDR3 sequences, over 8% of which appear only once. The sequencing here drew on whole blood, taken in connection with sensitization to the hapten diphenylcyclopropenone (DPC). Receptors were obtained from a woman aged 40-49 years with alopecia areata. Some clones in this sample may be carry-over from other donors' samples. Both conserved end residues are part of each CDR3. The order of the fields is V gene, CDR3 protein.

v_call: TRBV20-1
cdr3_aa: CSARADRDTQYF

v_call: TRBV7-2
cdr3_aa: CASSPPLVTAQYF

v_call: TRBV7-3
cdr3_aa: CASSKKTGPFF

v_call: TRBV5-5
cdr3_aa: CASSHQGDYGYTF

v_call: TRBV12-3/TRBV12-4
cdr3_aa: CASRLAGEKTGVLFF

v_call: TRBV5-1
cdr3_aa: CASRKGGHEYEQYF

v_call: TRBV5-6
cdr3_aa: CASSLITGGAYEQYF

v_call: TRBV5-1
cdr3_aa: CASSYTGTGELFF

v_call: TRBV24-1
cdr3_aa: CATSDGGGWNQPQHF

v_call: TRBV7-2
cdr3_aa: CASSLEASGRVQYF

v_call: TRBV28
cdr3_aa: CASSFSGRGADTQYF

v_call: TRBV28
cdr3_aa: CASSPSQREQYF

v_call: TRBV20-1
cdr3_aa: CSARAGQGFLFRNTEAFF

v_call: TRBV29-1
cdr3_aa: CSVAAGYLSDEQFF

v_call: TRBV7-2
cdr3_aa: CASSLHLTGTISRELFF

v_call: TRBV7-9
cdr3_aa: CASSLSLDTQYF

v_call: TRBV6-2/TRBV6-3
cdr3_aa: CASSYLAEEQYF

v_call: TRBV7-3
cdr3_aa: CASSLREWSNEQFF

v_call: TRBV11-2
cdr3_aa: CASSQPLADTDTQYF

v_call: TRBV6-2/TRBV6-3
cdr3_aa: CASSLTSGRISEQFF

v_call: TRBV7-2
cdr3_aa: CASSLLVDSPLHF

v_call: TRBV20-1
cdr3_aa: CSARGQDYEQYF

v_call: TRBV7-9
cdr3_aa: CASSLQGDHNEQFF

v_call: TRBV20-1
cdr3_aa: CSATTGTGDAGELFF

v_call: TRBV4-2
cdr3_aa: CASSLTGSNQPQHF

v_call: TRBV6-5
cdr3_aa: CASSYSGDQGYEQYF

v_call: TRBV10-3
cdr3_aa: CAISEGTGGSNEQFF

v_call: TRBV2
cdr3_aa: CASSATVQGSRNIQYF

v_call: TRBV2
cdr3_aa: CASNYEVQKNTGELFF

v_call: TRBV28
cdr3_aa: CASSSGTATLSYEQYF

v_call: TRBV6-2/TRBV6-3
cdr3_aa: CASSFTAGQRAFF

v_call: TRBV4-3
cdr3_aa: CASSQEWSQTEAFF

v_call: TRBV7-2
cdr3_aa: CASSQDSAETQYF

v_call: TRBV6-2/TRBV6-3
cdr3_aa: CASSSGQGVTDTQYF

v_call: TRBV5-1
cdr3_aa: CASSFQGDTEAFF

v_call: TRBV6-1
cdr3_aa: CASSVRLNYGYTF

v_call: TRBV12-3/TRBV12-4
cdr3_aa: CASSGDYAPEKLFF

v_call: TRBV6-2/TRBV6-3
cdr3_aa: CASSASGRAPYNEQFF

v_call: TRBV28
cdr3_aa: CASSLPDRALHF

v_call: TRBV7-2
cdr3_aa: CASSPGLVTDTQYF

v_call: TRBV10-3
cdr3_aa: CAISSSGRTIAKNIQYF

v_call: TRBV20-1
cdr3_aa: CSARRGGSGANVLTF

v_call: TRBV7-3
cdr3_aa: CASSPGDSTDTQYF

v_call: TRBV7-9
cdr3_aa: CASSSERSIDTQYF

v_call: TRBV7-2
cdr3_aa: CASSLGVGRSGDTQYF

v_call: TRBV20-1
cdr3_aa: CSARGTGDTQYF

v_call: TRBV5-6
cdr3_aa: CASSLVKDTIYF

v_call: TRBV3-1
cdr3_aa: CASSQGGNAYNSPLHF

v_call: TRBV5-1
cdr3_aa: CASSSGPQETQYF

v_call: TRBV28
cdr3_aa: CASRDGQGARFTGELFF

v_call: TRBV6-5
cdr3_aa: CASSRTQGALATEAFF

v_call: TRBV6-1
cdr3_aa: CASSEQNRGYEKLFF

v_call: TRBV7-2
cdr3_aa: CASSLRGQGPEAFF